These T cell receptor beta chains were read from a single sample in a study of shared clonotypes between healthy human individuals. The data were produced by immunoSEQ multiplex PCR, yet TCRdb's version contains in-frame clones alone and is incomplete. The sample has about 2.4 million clones, approximately 94% seen once. The material sequenced was naive CD4+ T cells from PBMCs. Source of these receptors: a young man in good health. Some clones in this sample may be carry-over from other donors' samples. CDR3s include the opening cysteine and the closing phenylalanine or tryptophan. D genes are given only for firm matches. The size field is filled for only some rows; it gives once, few, many or a size class.

cdr3_aa cdr3_nt d_call j_call v_call clone_size
CASSPGLRLGTQYF TGCGCCAGCAGCCCGGGACTGCGTTTGGGGACCCAGTACTTC - TRBJ2-5 TRBV5-1 -
CASSPTTRGAHTF TGCGCCAGCAGCCCCACAACCAGGGGCGCTCACACATTC - TRBJ2-7 TRBV4-1 -
CASSPTGGGSTEAFF TGCGCCAGCAGCCCGACCGGGGGAGGGAGCACTGAAGCTTTCTTT - TRBJ1-1 TRBV4-3 -
CASTRGLLPYGYTF TGTGCCAGCACCCGAGGGCTACTGCCATATGGCTACACCTTC - TRBJ1-2 TRBV7-9 -
CASSLVRDFTDTQYF TGTGCCAGCAGCTTAGTTCGAGACTTCACAGATACGCAGTATTTT - TRBJ2-3 TRBV7-2 -
CASSAVLAGAYNEQFF TGTGCCAGCAGTGCCGTACTAGCGGGGGCCTACAATGAGCAGTTCTTC TRBD2 TRBJ2-1 TRBV2 -
CASTPGTVLNTEAFF TGTGCCAGCACTCCCGGGACAGTCCTTAACACTGAAGCTTTCTTT TRBD1 TRBJ1-1 TRBV28 -
CASSQGMWGPSSGANVLTF TGTGCCAGCAGCCAGGGGATGTGGGGGCCGAGCTCTGGGGCCAACGTCCTGACTTTC - TRBJ2-6 TRBV7-2 -
CASRTEGQGSYGYTF TGTGCCAGCCGTACTGAGGGACAGGGATCCTATGGCTACACCTTC TRBD1 TRBJ1-2 TRBV9 -
CASSEEGQWNTEAFF TGTGCCAGCAGTGAGGAGGGACAGTGGAACACTGAAGCTTTCTTT TRBD1 TRBJ1-1 TRBV2 -
CASSPSADPTYYGYTF TGTGCCAGCTCGCCCTCGGCGGACCCAACTTACTATGGCTACACCTTC - TRBJ1-2 TRBV18 -
CAQDDRGLEKLFF TGCGCCCAGGACGACAGGGGGCTTGAAAAACTGTTTTTT TRBD1 TRBJ1-4 TRBV10-1 -
CASSLAPGPDYLSTDTQYF TGCGCCAGCAGCTTGGCTCCGGGCCCAGATTACCTGAGCACAGATACGCAGTATTTT - TRBJ2-3 TRBV5-1 -
CASSFLGTLYNEQFF TGTGCCAGCAGCTTTCTCGGGACACTTTACAATGAGCAGTTCTTC - TRBJ2-1 TRBV11-2 -
CASSQGLAGGSYNEQFF TGTGCCAGCAGCCAGGGACTAGCGGGAGGCTCCTACAATGAGCAGTTCTTC TRBD2 TRBJ2-1 TRBV5-4 once
CASSQDLGSQETQYF TGTGCCAGCAGCCAAGATCTCGGCAGCCAAGAGACCCAGTACTTC - TRBJ2-5 TRBV14 -
CASSGGGRQSGANVLTF TGTGCCAGCAGTGGAGGTGGCCGCCAATCTGGGGCCAACGTCCTGACTTTC - TRBJ2-6 TRBV6-1 -
CASSGRGREDYGAAEAFF TGTGCCAGCAGTGGTAGGGGTAGGGAGGATTACGGCGCGGCTGAAGCTTTCTTT - TRBJ1-1 TRBV6-1 -
CASSKLTSGRTDTQYF TGTGCCAGCAGCAAACTTACTAGCGGGAGAACAGATACGCAGTATTTT TRBD2 TRBJ2-3 TRBV28 once
CASSLRVNEKLFF TGTGCCAGCAGCTTGCGGGTTAATGAAAAACTGTTTTTT - TRBJ1-4 TRBV5-4 -
CASSSAGVGEVAFF TGTGCCAGCAGTTCGGCCGGGGTGGGCGAGGTAGCTTTCTTT - TRBJ1-1 TRBV6-1 once
CASSGQGNYGYTF TGTGCCAGCAGCGGCCAGGGAAACTATGGCTACACCTTC - TRBJ1-2 TRBV7-9 -
CASSEIGKGRGPSTEAFF TGTGCCAGCAGTGAAATCGGCAAGGGGCGAGGGCCAAGCACTGAAGCTTTCTTT - TRBJ1-1 TRBV6-1 -
CASSLGTSGSPTYEQYF TGCGCCAGCAGCTTGGGGACTAGCGGGAGCCCCACCTACGAGCAGTACTTC TRBD2 TRBJ2-7 TRBV5-1 -
CASSPSGTSGNTIYF TGTGCCAGCTCACCTAGTGGGACGTCCGGAAACACCATATATTTT - TRBJ1-3 TRBV18 -
CASSTRKRAPYEQYF TGTGCCAGCAGTACCCGGAAGAGGGCCCCCTACGAGCAGTACTTC - TRBJ2-7 TRBV6-5 -
CASSVLSRDTIYF TGTGCCAGCAGCGTATTAAGTCGGGACACCATATATTTT - TRBJ1-3 TRBV9 once
CASRAGRADTQYF TGCGCCAGCAGGGCGGGCAGGGCAGATACGCAGTATTTT - TRBJ2-3 TRBV5-1 -
CASSAGNQETQYF TGTGCCAGCAGCGCCGGCAATCAAGAGACCCAGTACTTC - TRBJ2-5 TRBV25-1 -
CASSLPIGQGRSGANVLTF TGCGCCAGCAGTTTGCCCATCGGACAGGGGAGGTCTGGGGCCAACGTCCTGACTTTC TRBD1 TRBJ2-6 TRBV5-1 -
CATSQAGQGAYEQYF TGTGCCACCTCACAGGCGGGACAGGGGGCCTACGAGCAGTACTTC TRBD1 TRBJ2-7 TRBV19 -
CASSLEVRGTSGRAYHEQYF TGTGCCAGCAGTTTAGAAGTCCGTGGGACTAGCGGGAGGGCCTACCACGAGCAGTACTTC TRBD2 TRBJ2-7 TRBV28 -
CAISGRPGQGVERSYEQYF TGTGCCATCAGTGGGAGGCCGGGACAGGGGGTTGAAAGGTCCTACGAGCAGTACTTC TRBD1 TRBJ2-7 TRBV10-3 -
CASSLGGRETQYF TGTGCCAGCAGTTTAGGAGGTCGAGAGACCCAGTACTTC - TRBJ2-5 TRBV27 -
CASSLRTAAFVYEQYF TGTGCCAGCAGCCTACGCACCGCGGCGTTTGTCTACGAGCAGTACTTC - TRBJ2-7 TRBV5-6 -
CASTGGSAGINQPQHF TGTGCCAGCACTGGTGGGTCGGCGGGGATCAATCAGCCCCAGCATTTT - TRBJ1-5 TRBV18 once
CASSLGQGLDTGELFF TGTGCCAGCAGTCTAGGACAGGGACTGGACACCGGGGAGCTGTTTTTT TRBD1 TRBJ2-2 TRBV7-3 -